Each of the 12 T cell receptor beta chains below was sequenced from the same sample in a study of T cells in Graves' hyperthyroidism and ophthalmopathy. RNA transcripts provided the source from which TCR beta CDR3 regions were amplified. The TCR CDR3 was amplified in a first-round RT-PCR using the HTBI primer set. TCRdb used MiXCR to reprocess the multiplex PCR reads, holding one entry per CDR3 protein. This table has approximately 400,000 distinct CDR3 sequences, about 14% appearing once. The sample was blood. The receptor set was obtained from a man over 45 with Graves' ophthalmopathy.

The table lists this clonotype with many counts. CDR3 DNA sequence: TGTGCCAGCAGTTTACAGGGGAGCAATCAGCCCCAGCATTTT. Its translation: CASSLQGSNQPQHF. This chain links TRBV12-3 or TRBV12-4 with TRBJ1-5, with a possible D match to TRBD1 (6 bases). CDR3 length: 14 residues. With 2 bases removed from V and 1 base from J, the gap between germline ends came to 6 bases.

Of note for this clonotype: This could be a read error, since a much larger clone is one nucleotide away. J is TRBJ2-3 and V is TRBV11-2; D not certain. Germline CDR1 is SGHAT and CDR2 is FQNNGV. The CDR3 runs 14 residues. V was cut by 0 bases and J by 4 bases, with 8 bases left in between. As DNA, the CDR3 is TGTGCCAGCAGCTTAGACGAGTGGGCAGATACGCAGTATTTT. Its translation is CASSLDEWADTQYF. The full variable domain, completed using reference TRBV11-2 and TRBJ2-3, is EAGVAQSPRYKIIEKRQSVAFWCNPISGHATLYWYQQILGQGPKLLIQFQNNGVVDDSQLPKDRFSAERLKGVDSTLKIQPAKLEDSAVYLCASSLDEWADTQYFGPGTRLTVL.

This clonotype was seen a handful of times. V and J are TRBV5-1 and TRBJ2-5; no clear D gene. Looked up from germline, CDR1 is SGHRS and CDR2 is YFSETQ. The length of the CDR3 is 15 residues. V shed 1 base and J shed 5 bases, with 15 bases lying between them. CDR3 DNA: TGCGCCAGCAGCTTGCTTCTGCGTGATGAGGAGACCCAGTACTTC. Translation: CASSLLLRDEETQYF.

The chain employs TRBV7-9 and TRBJ2-1, with D possibly matching TRBD1 (6 bases). V was cut by 5 bases and J by 2 bases, with 16 bases left in between. Germline CDR1 is SEHNR and CDR2 is FQNEAQ (reference sequence). The CDR3 contains 16 residues. Here the CDR3 reads CASSIGQFEPYNEQFF. The DNA of the CDR3 is TGTGCCAGCAGCATCGGACAGTTCGAACCCTACAATGAGCAGTTCTTC. The variable domain in full, completed from reference TRBV7-9 and TRBJ2-1, reads DTGVSQNPRHKITKRGQNVTFRCDPISEHNRLYWYRQTLGQGPEFLTYFQNEAQLEKSRLLSDRFSAERPKGSFSTLEIQRTEQGDSAMYLCASSIGQFEPYNEQFFGPGTRLTVL.

V gene TRBV12-3 or TRBV12-4 combines with J gene TRBJ2-1; 12 nucleotides agree with TRBD2. The CDR3 has 16 amino acids. V was pared by 3 bases and J by 9 bases, with 9 bases of the junction left unmatched. The CDR3 DNA follows: TGTGCCAGCAGTTTTCGACTAGCGGGAGAGTATGGTGAGCAGTTCTTC. It yields the protein CASSFRLAGEYGEQFF.

This clonotype was counted many times. This CDR3 reads CASRQWTGSSYEQYF. The CDR3 DNA follows: TGTGCCAGCAGACAATGGACAGGGAGCTCCTACGAGCAGTACTTC. The chain recombines TRBV6-1 with TRBJ2-7; 8 positions match TRBD1. Germline V CDR1 and CDR2: MNHNS, SASEGT. Unmatched junction bases numbered 7, after V lost 6 bases and J lost 0 bases. The CDR3 length is 15 residues.

On this clonotype itself: This could be a read error, since a much larger clone is one nucleotide away. The chain joins TRBV2 to TRBJ1-5; 9 bases are a match to TRBD1. The junction had 11 bases not matched to a gene; V was cut back by 3 bases and J by 2 bases. The germline CDR1 and CDR2 sequences are SNHLY and FYNNEI. The CDR3 sequence is 18 residues long. This CDR3 is CASSENRGRGRGNQPQHF. CDR3 bases: TGTGCCAGCAGTGAGAACAGGGGGCGTGGACGGGGCAATCAGCCCCAGCATTTT.

This clonotype was observed a few times. A much larger clone lies a single base off, so this may be a read error. The chain couples TRBV6-2 or TRBV6-3 to TRBJ2-1, with D possibly TRBD2 on 5 matching bases. CDR1 is MNHEY, CDR2 SVGEGT, per germline. V was trimmed by 2 bases and J by 3 bases, leaving 5 bases between them. This CDR3 region has 13 residues. CDR3 nucleotide sequence: TGTGCCAGCAGTTACCGGGACTACAATGAGCAGTTCTTC. This encodes CASSYRDYNEQFF.

In its sample, this clonotype was seen many times. The V call is TRBV5-1, the J call TRBJ2-7; TRBD2 is a possible D gene (6 bases). Per germline, CDR1 SGHRS and CDR2 YFSETQ. The V end was cut by 4 bases, the J end by 2 bases, with 16 bases between. The CDR3 runs 15 residues. CDR3 DNA: TGCGCCAGCAGCGTGGGACTTCCCGGCACCTACGAGCAGTACTTC. Its translation is CASSVGLPGTYEQYF.

This sequence joins TRBV7-9 and TRBJ1-2; 7 positions match TRBD1. This CDR3 comprises 13 residues. With 6 bases clipped from V and 10 bases from J, the junction kept 11 bases outside the gene matches. Per germline, CDR1 SEHNR and CDR2 FQNEAQ (reference sequence). As DNA, the CDR3 is TGTGCCAGCAGACCAAATAGACAGGGAAACTACACCTTC. Its translation is CASRPNRQGNYTF. The complete variable domain, with remaining parts taken from reference TRBV7-9 and TRBJ1-2, reads DTGVSQNPRHKITKRGQNVTFRCDPISEHNRLYWYRQTLGQGPEFLTYFQNEAQLEKSRLLSDRFSAERPKGSFSTLEIQRTEQGDSAMYLCASRPNRQGNYTFGSGTRLTVV.

This clonotype was seen repeatedly, ten times or more. The rearrangement uses TRBV7-9 and TRBJ2-7, with unresolved D. V was shortened by 0 bases and J by 0 bases, with 9 bases between the two germline ends. Germline lookup yields CDR1 SEHNR and CDR2 FQNEAQ (reference sequence). This CDR3 region has 15 residues. The chain's CDR3 is CASSLAGSLSYEQYF. The CDR3 DNA reads TGTGCCAGCAGCTTAGCGGGATCACTCTCCTACGAGCAGTACTTC.

This chain joins TRBV19 and TRBJ1-5, with 7 bases lining up with TRBD1. The V segment lost 6 bases and the J segment 8 bases; nucleotides outside the gene matches: 13. The CDR3 totals 15 residues. The germline V gene has CDR1 LNHDA and CDR2 SQIVND (reference sequence). The CDR3 nucleotides are TGTGCCAGTAGGACAGGGCCCAATCCCGCGGAGCCCCAGCATTTT. As protein: CASRTGPNPAEPQHF.